The 23 T cell receptor beta chains reported below all come from one sample, sequenced in a study of blood T cell repertoires in COVID-19. Here immunoSEQ multiplex PCR was the method, and the copy in TCRdb shows in-frame clones only, minus some. This table has some 240,000 clones, around 90% appearing once. Source material: PBMCs or T cells enriched from blood (not recorded which). Receptors originate from a middle-aged woman who had been exposed to COVID-19.

V is TRBV6-1 and J is TRBJ2-3, with 7 bases identical to TRBD1. J gave up 0 bases and V 4 bases, and 7 bases lay outside the gene matches. The CDR3 has 16 amino acids. The germline V gene has CDR1 MNHNS and CDR2 SASEGT. The CDR3: CASSAHRGSSTDTQYF. As DNA, the CDR3 is TGTGCCAGCAGTGCCCACAGGGGTTCGAGCACAGATACGCAGTATTTT.

The chain couples TRBV7-9 to TRBJ1-1; D unresolved. The CDR3 contains 14 residues. From germline, CDR1 is SEHNR and CDR2 FQNEAQ (reference sequence). V gave up 2 bases and J gave up 5 bases, with 12 bases separating them. CDR3 in DNA: TGTGCCAGCAGCTTAACCGGAGGAGGGACTGAAGCTTTCTTT. It codes for CASSLTGGGTEAFF.

The chain carries TRBV28 and TRBJ1-5; 8 bases are shared with TRBD1. This CDR3 spans 15 amino acids. Germline CDR1 reads MDHEN; CDR2 reads SYDVKM. The J segment lost 6 bases and the V segment lost 5 bases, leaving 9 bases of the junction unmatched. Written as DNA, the CDR3 is TGTGCCAGCAGTACGACAGGGGTGGCTGGTCAGCCCCAGCATTTT. Amino acid sequence: CASSTTGVAGQPQHF. The entire variable domain, with the rest obtained from reference TRBV28 and TRBJ1-5, is as follows: DVKVTQSSRYLVKRTGEKVFLECVQDMDHENMFWYRQDPGLGLRLIYFSYDVKMKEKGDIPEGYSVSREKKERFSLILESASTNQTSMYLCASSTTGVAGQPQHFGDGTRLSIL.

The chain couples TRBV19 to TRBJ1-5; D remains ambiguous. Trimming pared 6 bases from V and 4 bases from J, leaving 16 bases between. The CDR3 is 15 amino acids. Germline assignment: CDR1 LNHDA and CDR2 SQIVND (reference sequence). CDR3 coding DNA: TGTGCCAGTAGCCCGCCGTTGGCCCAGAATCAGCCCCAGCATTTT. Its protein is CASSPPLAQNQPQHF.

V usage is TRBV6-5 and J usage is TRBJ2-1; TRBD2 matches at 9 bases. V was clipped by 4 bases and J by 9 bases; unmatched bases: 13. The CDR3 spans 16 residues. Looked up from germline, CDR1 is MNHEY and CDR2 is SVGAGI. CDR3 DNA sequence: TGTGCCAGCAGTTCCCCCCGGCGGGGGGGCGGGGGTGAGCAGTTCTTC. Amino acids: CASSSPRRGGGGEQFF.

The V and J genes are TRBV19 and TRBJ2-3; 9 bases fit TRBD2. The ends lost 4 bases at V and 8 bases at J; junction bases unmatched: 13. This CDR3 contains 16 residues. CDR1 is LNHDA and CDR2 is SQIVND in the germline V gene (reference sequence). CDR3 nucleotide sequence: TGTGCCAGTAGTACGGGGCCGGCGGGAGGGCCCGTTACGCAGTATTTT. As protein: CASSTGPAGGPVTQYF.

This clone came up a few times. The V and J genes are TRBV24-1 and TRBJ1-2; 7 bases match TRBD1. Germline V CDR1 and CDR2: KGHDR, SFDVKD. CDR3 size: 14 residues. The trim removed 4 bases at V and 8 bases at J, leaving 9 bases unmatched. The CDR3 region is CATSDDLTGKGYTF. DNA for the CDR3: TGTGCCACCAGTGACGACCTGACAGGGAAAGGCTACACCTTC.

Here the CDR3 DNA reads TGTGCCAGCAGCCAACTGGACGGTGAGGGAAACATTCAGTACTTC. Its protein is CASSQLDGEGNIQYF. The chain couples TRBV16 to TRBJ2-4, with D maybe TRBD2 (5 bases). Per germline, CDR1 KGHSY and CDR2 FQNENV. This CDR3 has 15 amino acids. V shed 2 bases and J shed 6 bases, with 14 bases lying between them.

The chain joins TRBV7-3 to TRBJ2-1, with 8 bases aligning to TRBD2. In germline, CDR1 is SGHTA, CDR2 FQGTGA. The V segment lost 2 bases and the J segment 1 base; nucleotides outside the gene matches: 4. The CDR3 length is 16 residues. CDR3 residues: CASSLHSGDSYNEQFF. In DNA, the CDR3 is TGTGCCAGCAGCTTACATAGCGGGGATTCCTACAATGAGCAGTTCTTC. Variable domain in full (rest from reference TRBV7-3 and TRBJ2-1): GAGVSQTPSNKVTEKGKYVELRCDPISGHTALYWYRQSLGQGPEFLIYFQGTGAADDSGLPNDRFFAVRPEGSVSTLKIQRTERGDSAVYLCASSLHSGDSYNEQFFGPGTRLTVL.

V usage is TRBV4-1 and J usage is TRBJ1-1; TRBD1 is a possible D gene (5 bases). The CDR3 loop spans 15 amino acids. Per germline, CDR1 MGHRA and CDR2 YSYEKL. V was clipped by 4 bases and J by 0 bases, with 12 bases between them. DNA for the CDR3: TGCGCCAGCAGCCCCCGGTCAGGGATGAACACTGAAGCTTTCTTT. Translated: CASSPRSGMNTEAFF.

This clone was detected only once. This chain connects TRBV11-3 to TRBJ1-1, with a weak D call TRBD1 (6 bases). V gave up 0 bases and J gave up 12 bases, with 14 bases separating them. The CDR3 is made up of 13 amino acids. Germline V CDR1 and CDR2: SGHNT, YENEEA. In nucleotides, the CDR3 is TGTGCCAGCAGCTTAGATACCAGGGGTGTGTCTTTCTTT. This encodes CASSLDTRGVSFF.

This chain links TRBV19 with TRBJ2-6, with D maybe TRBD1 (6 bases). In germline, CDR1 is LNHDA, CDR2 SQIVND (reference sequence). The CDR3 is 16 residues long. V lost 6 bases to trimming and J lost 0 bases, with 12 bases between them. The CDR3, as DNA: TGTGCCAGTAGAGTGGGGGCCCACTCTGGGGCCAACGTCCTGACTTTC. Protein product: CASRVGAHSGANVLTF.

The CDR3 nucleotides read TGTGCCAGCAGTGACCCGGGACTCCATAGGGGTAGCTATGGCTACACCTTC. This codes for CASSDPGLHRGSYGYTF. The rearrangement joins TRBV6-1 to TRBJ1-2; possible D gene TRBD1, 5 bases. Germline V gene lookup returns CDR1 MNHNS and CDR2 SASEGT. This CDR3 contains 17 residues. V was cut by 3 bases and J by 4 bases, with 21 bases left in between.

This chain connects TRBV30 to TRBJ1-2; weak D call: TRBD1 (6 bases). The germline V gene has CDR1 GTSNPN and CDR2 SVGIG (reference sequence). V lost 2 bases, J lost 4 bases, and 20 bases lay in between. There are 16 residues in the CDR3. CDR3 amino acids: CAWSPGTTYTFYGYTF. In DNA, the CDR3 is TGTGCCTGGAGTCCAGGGACAACCTATACCTTCTATGGCTACACCTTC.

This clone has just a few counts. The rearrangement joins TRBV16 to TRBJ1-2; weak D call: TRBD1 (6 bases). CDR1 and CDR2 (germline): KGHSY, FQNENV. V was clipped by 0 bases and J by 7 bases, with 12 bases between them. The CDR3 sequence is 14 residues long. The CDR3 protein is CASSQSSGASGYTF. The CDR3 nucleotides are TGTGCCAGCAGCCAATCGTCAGGGGCTAGTGGCTACACCTTC.

V usage is TRBV19 and J usage is TRBJ1-6; 9 bases fit TRBD1. Germline V gives CDR1 LNHDA, CDR2 SQIVND (reference sequence). The V gene end was trimmed by 6 bases and the J gene end by 0 bases; junction bases not matched to a gene: 9. There are 18 residues in the CDR3. CDR3 amino acids: CASSLTGTGYSYNSPLHF. CDR3 nucleotides: TGTGCCAGTAGCCTTACCGGGACAGGGTACTCCTATAATTCACCCCTCCACTTT. Using reference TRBV19 and TRBJ1-6 for the parts outside the CDR3, the full variable domain is DGGITQSPKYLFRKEGQNVTLSCEQNLNHDAMYWYRQDPGQGLRLIYYSQIVNDFQKGDIAEGYSVSREKKESFPLTVTSAQKNPTAFYLCASSLTGTGYSYNSPLHFGNGTRLTVT.

The V and J genes are TRBV6-6 and TRBJ2-5, with 7 bases that match TRBD1. V gave up 0 bases and J gave up 5 bases; unmatched junction bases: 6. Germline lookup yields CDR1 MNHNY and CDR2 SVGAGI (reference sequence). The CDR3 has 15 residues. CDR3: CASSYSGGRAETQYF. The CDR3 DNA follows: TGTGCCAGCAGTTACTCAGGGGGCAGGGCGGAGACCCAGTACTTC.

This sequence joins TRBV9 and TRBJ2-7; a weak D match, TRBD2 (5 bases). The V gene lost 4 bases and the J gene lost 1 base, with 18 bases spanning the gap. The CDR3 has 16 amino acids. CDR1 SGDLS and CDR2 YYNGEE come from the germline V gene. The CDR3 bases are TGTGCCAGCAGCCCGACCGGACTTGCGAAGTCCTACGAGCAGTACTTC. Protein sequence: CASSPTGLAKSYEQYF. Based on the CDR3 plus reference TRBV9 and TRBJ2-7, the full variable domain is DSGVTQTPKHLITATGQRVTLRCSPRSGDLSVYWYQQSLDQGLQFLIQYYNGEERAKGNILERFSAQQFPDLHSELNLSSLELGDSALYFCASSPTGLAKSYEQYFGPGTRLTVT.

This clone was detected once. The gene calls are TRBV4-1 and TRBJ1-1; 11 nucleotides align to TRBD1. The CDR3 covers 19 residues. Germline-derived CDR1 and CDR2 are MGHRA and YSYEKL. V trimming: 4 bases; J trimming: 1 base; junction bases outside the gene matches: 14. This CDR3 reads CASSRRSAGTGGPNTEAFF. CDR3 nucleotides: TGCGCCAGCAGCCGGAGAAGTGCTGGGACAGGGGGTCCGAACACTGAAGCTTTCTTT.

The chain has TRBV5-8 and TRBJ1-1; 7 nucleotides align to TRBD1. The CDR3 runs to 15 residues. Trimming cost V 0 bases and J 4 bases; bases outside gene matches: 6. CDR1 and CDR2 (germline): SGHTS, YDEGEE. This CDR3 is CASSLVGGKITEAFF. The CDR3 DNA is TGTGCCAGCAGCTTGGTAGGGGGCAAAATCACTGAAGCTTTCTTT.

V usage is TRBV4-1 and J usage is TRBJ1-1; D is unclear. This CDR3 is 16 amino acids long. V dropped 0 bases and J dropped 3 bases, with 14 bases sitting between them. CDR1 and CDR2 from the germline V gene are MGHRA and YSYEKL. The CDR3 reads CASSQDSWTTDTEAFF. CDR3 sequence (DNA): TGCGCCAGCAGCCAAGATTCCTGGACTACGGACACTGAAGCTTTCTTT.

The chain links TRBV28 to TRBJ2-7, with TRBD2 matching 13 bases. CDR1 is MDHEN and CDR2 is SYDVKM in the germline V gene. The length of the CDR3 is 19 residues. Trimming cost V 5 bases and J 5 bases; bases outside gene matches: 18. The CDR3 region is CASSTILLGTSGIGDEQYV. For the CDR3, the DNA is TGTGCCAGCAGTACCATCCTACTTGGGACTAGCGGGATAGGGGACGAGCAGTACGTC.

The rearrangement links TRBV5-4 to TRBJ1-4; maybe TRBD1 (5 bases). Germline V gene data show CDR1 as SGHNT and CDR2 as YYREEE (reference sequence). V was cut by 4 bases and J by 11 bases, with 18 bases left in between. The CDR3 totals 14 residues. The CDR3 protein is CASSEGHSDVKLFF. The DNA for the CDR3 is TGTGCCAGCAGCGAAGGACACAGTGACGTGAAACTGTTTTTT.